This T cell receptor (beta chain) originates from a study of cytomegalovirus exposure and HLA in healthy donors. Study-level results: According to the study, roughly 160 TCR beta chains were cytomegalovirus-associated. Segments of the TCR beta V type were, in most cases, productive about 87% or about 30% of the time in an earlier analysis. No immune exposure information besides CMV serostatus was available.

Researchers ran the PCR with 60 Vbeta and 13 Jbeta primers. Sequencing was performed with immunoSEQ multiplex PCR; in TCRdb, only in-frame clones are kept and a portion is missing. The data show some 120,000 clones, with around three quarters seen just once and roughly 5.7% held by the top ten. Germline CDR1 DFQATT, CDR2 SNEGSKA (reference sequence). Between the trimmed V and J ends, which lost 6 bases and 1 base, there was a span of 3 bases. The CDR3 covers 10 residues. This clone occurred a few times. Its antigen is currently unknown. The sequencing input was PBMCs. The rearrangement links TRBV20-1 to TRBJ2-5; D uncertain. This receptor was identified in a man between 25 and 39 years old in good health and CMV-seronegative. CDR3 DNA sequence: TGCAGTGCCTCCCAAGAGACCCAGTACTTC. Encoded protein: CSASQETQYF.